This TCR beta chain appears in the sequencing data of a study of shared clonotypes between healthy human individuals (dated by TCRdb to 2020 to 2021). Regarding the research as a whole: The cohort comprised a couple of women and a few men aged 18 to 49 years. Per donor, three plates each were used for CD4 naive and CD4 memory, two for CD8 naive, and one for CD8 memory. To estimate repertoire size and how much clonotype sharing occurs between individuals, the study deeply sequenced the blood TCR repertoires of several healthy adults. To increase sequencing depth and limit assay-specific biases, different laboratories used diverse techniques to prepare libraries and sequence TCR repertoires. Leukapheresis yielded between about 0.9 and 8.9 billion PBMCs per donor. On the study overall, not on this receptor specifically: Sampling was restricted to blood, and TCR repertoires in tissue are likely to differ from TCR repertoires in blood. Compared with non-shared clonotypes, the clonotypes found in all four sorted-subset donors had higher generation probabilities. Pairwise subsampling indicated that sequencing depth was expected to affect the degree of clonotype sharing among donors. Incomplete sequencing was indicated by rarefaction of sorted-subset datasets, despite the large sequencing depth. Naive subsets generally had larger estimated clonotype richness than memory subsets did. Across a handful of donors, roughly 5.4% of naive CD4, over 3% of naive CD8, 2.3% of memory CD4, and 0.4% of memory CD8 clonotypes were shared. Because the study included only a small number of donors, the genetic and exposure-history diversity represented was limited.

V is shortened by 1 base, J by 5 bases, and the region joining them spans 11 bases. The germline V gene provides CDR1 SGHTA and CDR2 FQGTGA. The CDR3 sequence holds 14 residues, the cysteine and phenylalanine included. The read is trimmed to its CDR3 DNA, 42 bases read in frame from base 1. Concerning this clone itself: This clone's antigen is unknown. No quality values exist for individual bases; no much larger clone is one base distant. Other DNA sequences in this specimen translate into the identical CDR3.

Healthy HIV-negative adults with no recently reported acute infections or vaccinations were included as donors. Every donor was a Caucasian adult living in Nashville, Tennessee, USA. CD4+ T cells were enriched through magnetic negative selection, after which naive cells were positively selected on CD45RA and the remaining negative fraction served as the memory subset. Blood was obtained by leukapheresis, after which PBMCs were separated by Ficoll-Histopaque density gradient centrifugation and cryopreserved in liquid nitrogen vapor phase. Analytical flow cytometry was used to check the purity and quantity of each magnetically sorted T cell population. From each sorted fraction, genomic DNA was isolated and quantified by UV absorbance on a Nanodrop 2000c. Using the deep immunoSEQ assay, multiplex PCR amplified TCR CDR3 regions from genomic DNA. Genomic DNA extracted from each cell subset was distributed evenly over all wells of several immunoSEQ 96-well plates, and each plate served as one replicate. For sorted subsets, roughly 200 ng of genomic DNA, equivalent to 25,000 to 35,000 T cell genomes, went into each replicate PCR. Purified libraries were measured with a Qubit 3.0 fluorometer, size-checked on a Bioanalyzer 2100, and measured again with the KAPA Library Quantification kit. Every immunoSEQ 96-well plate was sequenced on a separate single-read 150-cycle Illumina NextSeq 550 flow cell. The authors' pipeline ran thus. The immunoSEQ output contained only junctional sequences without quality scores, so filtering could not match that applied to full-length reads. Sequences were annotated with PyIR, a Python wrapper for IgBLAST v1.9, and V/J genes and CDR3 were assigned using IMGT germline references. Reads with weak V/J assignments (E-value above 1e-6), missing CDR3, stop codons, out-of-frame junctions, or ambiguous translated residues were removed. V3J clonotypes were defined as sequences sharing the same inferred V gene, J gene, and CDR3 amino acid sequence. Percentage overlap between repertoires was calculated by dividing the number of shared unique clonotypes by the size of the smaller repertoire. Repertoire richness was assessed with RTK rarefaction, the Chao1 estimator, and Recon v2.1 estimates of unobserved clonotypes. Generation probabilities for all TCRbeta clonotypes obtained by the gDNA method from a handful of donors were computed using OLGA. Entries here come from immuneACCESS through TCRdb and include only in-frame sequences with V and J called. Some clones fail to appear in such tables; in the studies checked, an unresolved V gene covers under half of the shortfall, and the cause of the remainder is unknown. The V and J calls and clone size come from that table; D and trimming were worked out from the DNA. This sample holds approximately 1.4 million clones; approximately 98% were observed only once. Together, the top ten hold about 0.45% of the sample.

The receptor comes from a man aged 30 to 39 in good health. The chain is made from TRBV7-3 and TRBJ2-5, with the D gene too uncertain to name. The sample was naive CD4+ T cells sorted from blood. The cell subset or site label here, explained by the study, means: CD45RA+ positively selected. The CDR3 has the sequence CASSLIHGQETQYF. The sequenced DNA: TGTGCCAGCAGCTTAATTCATGGGCAGGAGACCCAGTACTTC. Full variable domain (CDR3 extended with the reference TRBV7-3 and TRBJ2-5 proteins): GAGVSQTPSNKVTEKGKYVELRCDPISGHTALYWYRQSLGQGPEFLIYFQGTGAADDSGLPNDRFFAVRPEGSVSTLKIQRTERGDSAVYLCASSLIHGQETQYFGPGTRLLVL.